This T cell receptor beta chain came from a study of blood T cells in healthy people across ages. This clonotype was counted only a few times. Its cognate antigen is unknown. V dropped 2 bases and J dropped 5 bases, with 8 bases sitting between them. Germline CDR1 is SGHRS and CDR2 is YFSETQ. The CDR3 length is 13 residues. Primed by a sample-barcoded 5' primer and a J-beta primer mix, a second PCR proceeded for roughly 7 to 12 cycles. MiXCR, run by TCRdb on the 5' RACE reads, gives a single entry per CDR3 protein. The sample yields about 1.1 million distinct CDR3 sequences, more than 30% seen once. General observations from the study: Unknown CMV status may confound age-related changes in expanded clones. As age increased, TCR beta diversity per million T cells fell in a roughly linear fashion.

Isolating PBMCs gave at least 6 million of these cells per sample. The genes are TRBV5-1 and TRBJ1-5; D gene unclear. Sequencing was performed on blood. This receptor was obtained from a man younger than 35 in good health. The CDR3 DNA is TGCGCCAGCAGCTTTGACGGCGATCAGCCCCAGCATTTT. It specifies CASSFDGDQPQHF.